This TCR beta chain originates from a study of vaccination and CD4 T cells after COVID-19. Overall study context: Researchers treated cells with overlapping spike peptides taken from SARS-CoV-2, HCoV-NL63, HCoV-OC43 and HCoV-229E.

Sequencing of DNA taken from cultured CD4+ T cells relied on the Oncomine TCR Beta short-read assay. TCRdb passed the PCR reads through MiXCR, listing each CDR3 protein once. The profile covers some 20,000 distinct CDR3 sequences, with 35% to 50% appearing a single time and 7% to 9.5% taken by the ten largest. This clonotype was seen a few times. Its cognate antigen is unknown. Per the germline V gene, CDR1 is MDHEN and CDR2 is SYDVKM. The CDR3 covers 16 residues. V trimming: 7 bases; J trimming: 0 bases; junction bases outside the gene matches: 11. The treatment is: roughly ten-day PBMC culture with coronavirus spike peptide pools or control peptides (ViraFEST assay).

The TCR was taken from a human donor who had recovered from COVID-19. The rearrangement uses TRBV28 and TRBJ2-7, with TRBD2 matching over 8 bases. The starting material was CD4+ T cells from blood, cultured in vitro, obtained after SARS-CoV-2 vaccination. The CDR3 loop is CASTRGAGVSSYEQYF. The CDR3, as DNA: TGTGCCAGCACCCGAGGAGCGGGAGTTTCCTCCTACGAGCAGTACTTC.